The clone carrying this T cell receptor beta chain occurred many times. The antigen is unknown. Amplified TCR beta CDR3 regions came from RNA transcripts. HTBI primers were used for first-round RT-PCR of the TCR CDR3. Via MiXCR, TCRdb re-called the multiplex PCR reads, giving one row per CDR3 protein. The repertoire holds over 150,000 distinct CDR3 sequences, roughly 17% seen once, with roughly 55% in the top ten. The data originate from a study of T cells in Graves' hyperthyroidism and ophthalmopathy. Across the whole study: At initial diagnosis, before any treatment had begun, peripheral blood was obtained.

Regarding the study as a whole: Among clonotypes expanded in thyroid above 0.001, most were also found in blood.

Germline lookup yields CDR1 GTSNPN and CDR2 SVGIG (reference sequence). The CDR3 extends over 14 amino acids. Trimming cost V 2 bases and J 3 bases; bases outside gene matches: 3. A lack of ophthalmopathy progression within 18 months defined stable Graves' hyperthyroidism. The chain joins TRBV30 to TRBJ2-4; TRBD2 agrees at 8 bases. The clonotype originates from a woman between 50 and 59 years old with Graves' hyperthyroidism. The sequencing sample was made of blood. The CDR3 region is CAWSSGRGKNIQYF. The CDR3 DNA is TGTGCCTGGAGTAGCGGGAGAGGCAAAAACATTCAGTACTTC. The whole variable domain, remainder taken from reference TRBV30 and TRBJ2-4, is SQTIHQWPATLVQPVGSPLSLECTVEGTSNPNLYWYRQAAGRGLQLLFYSVGIGQISSEVPQNLSASRPQDRQFILSSKKLLLSDSGFYLCAWSSGRGKNIQYFGAGTRLSVL.